The 18 T cell receptor beta chains given below trace back to one sample, sequenced in a study of blood T cell repertoires in COVID-19. Only in-frame clones appear in the TCRdb table, and some are missing; sequencing was by immunoSEQ multiplex PCR. The data contain around 250,000 clones, about 89% of them singletons. The material sequenced was PBMCs or T cells enriched from blood (not recorded which). The receptors come from a human donor in a cohort exposed to, infected with or recovered from COVID-19 (not recorded which). The donor label of this sample is uncertain.

The gene calls are TRBV19 and TRBJ1-2; unclear D gene. The CDR3 is 14 residues long. The germline V and J ends were trimmed by 3 bases and 6 bases, with 14 bases remaining between them. The germline V gene encodes CDR1 LNHDA and CDR2 SQIVND (reference sequence). The CDR3 coding sequence is TGTGCCAGTAGTATCCCCGCTGGAGAGAATGGCTACACCTTC. This sequence encodes CASSIPAGENGYTF.

This rearrangement joins TRBV24-1 to TRBJ1-1; D is ambiguous. With 4 bases removed from V and 7 bases from J, the gap between germline ends came to 9 bases. The CDR3 consists of 12 residues. The germline CDR1 and CDR2 sequences are KGHDR and SFDVKD. The CDR3 DNA follows: TGTGCCACCAGTGAGGAGGTAGGTGAAGCTTTCTTT. Translated: CATSEEVGEAFF.

The J gene is TRBJ2-3, the V gene TRBV5-1, with a possible D match to TRBD2 (6 bases). This CDR3 contains 14 residues. Between the trimmed V and J ends, which lost 3 bases and 5 bases, there was a span of 13 bases. Germline values: CDR1 SGHRS, CDR2 YFSETQ. CDR3 nucleotide sequence: TGCGCCAGCAGCTCGGGACTCGCCCAAGATACGCAGTATTTT. Translating it yields CASSSGLAQDTQYF.

The gene calls are TRBV18 and TRBJ1-2; 7 positions match TRBD1. The V gene end was trimmed by 5 bases and the J gene end by 5 bases; junction bases not matched to a gene: 17. The CDR3 contains 17 residues. The germline CDR1 and CDR2 sequences are KGHSH and LQKENI. CDR3 sequence (DNA): TGTGCCAGCTCATCCTCGCCTATGACAGGGATAGGGTATGGCTACACCTTC. It encodes CASSSSPMTGIGYGYTF. The variable domain in full, completed from reference TRBV18 and TRBJ1-2, reads NAGVMQNPRHLVRRRGQEARLRCSPMKGHSHVYWYRQLPEEGLKFMVYLQKENIIDESGMPKERFSAEFPKEGPSILRIQQVVRGDSAAYFCASSSSPMTGIGYGYTFGSGTRLTVV.

This chain uses TRBV5-4 with TRBJ2-1; 14 bases fit TRBD2. This CDR3 contains 16 residues. Germline V gives CDR1 SGHNT, CDR2 YYREEE (reference sequence). Trimming removed 4 bases from V and 4 bases from J; junction bases left unmatched: 4. The CDR3 protein is CASSRGTSGGYNEQFF. The CDR3 region has the DNA TGTGCCAGCAGCCGCGGGACTAGCGGGGGATACAATGAGCAGTTCTTC. The complete variable domain, with remaining parts taken from reference TRBV5-4 and TRBJ2-1, reads ETGVTQSPTHLIKTRGQQVTLRCSSQSGHNTVSWYQQALGQGPQFIFQYYREEENGRGNFPPRFSGLQFPNYSSELNVNALELDDSALYLCASSRGTSGGYNEQFFGPGTRLTVL.

The gene calls are TRBV7-8 and TRBJ2-3; 8 nucleotides align to TRBD1. Germline V gene sequence: CDR1 SGHVS, CDR2 FQNEAQ. The CDR3 loop spans 18 amino acids. With V trimmed by 1 base and J by 4 bases, 13 bases remained unmatched. CDR3 nucleotide sequence: TGTGCCAGCAGCTTAGTATGGTACAGGGGGAAGGGCCCAGATACGCAGTATTTT. It translates to CASSLVWYRGKGPDTQYF.

This chain links TRBV25-1 with TRBJ2-3, with 10 bases lining up with TRBD2. The CDR3 extends over 15 amino acids. Trimming at V came to 4 bases and at J to 1 base, leaving 2 bases not matched to a gene. Germline loops: CDR1 MGHDK, CDR2 SYGVNS. The CDR3 coding sequence is TGTGCCAGCAGTGTGCTAGCGGGGGGCACAGATACGCAGTATTTT. Its translation is CASSVLAGGTDTQYF.

Written as DNA, the CDR3 is TGTGCCGGACAGACAGGGGGCGACGAGCAGTACTTC. This translates into CAGQTGGDEQYF. V gene TRBV30 combines with J gene TRBJ2-7; 10 bases line up with TRBD1. The V gene's germline CDR1 is GTSNPN and CDR2 SVGIG (reference sequence). This CDR3 spans 12 amino acids. V was clipped by 8 bases and J by 5 bases; unmatched bases: 6.

The rearrangement links TRBV18 to TRBJ1-6; the match to TRBD1 covers 10 bases. CDR1 and CDR2 from the germline V gene are KGHSH and LQKENI. With 3 bases clipped from V and 6 bases from J, the junction kept 5 bases outside the gene matches. The CDR3 contains 16 residues. This CDR3 reads CASSPPGTGANSPLHF. As DNA, the CDR3 is TGTGCCAGCTCACCCCCCGGGACAGGGGCTAATTCACCCCTCCACTTT.

This chain uses TRBV19 with TRBJ1-2; 8 bases align to TRBD1. The J segment lost 5 bases and the V segment lost 5 bases, leaving 10 bases of the junction unmatched. The germline V gene encodes CDR1 LNHDA and CDR2 SQIVND (reference sequence). The CDR3 loop spans 15 amino acids. CDR3 protein: CASSHPGTGLYGYTF. As DNA, the CDR3 is TGTGCCAGTAGTCACCCGGGGACAGGCCTTTATGGCTACACCTTC.

CDR3 sequence: CASSPSGQGETQYF. The CDR3 nucleotides read TGTGCCAGCAGCCCTAGTGGACAGGGAGAGACCCAGTACTTC. This chain joins TRBV3-1 (or the pseudogene TRBV3-2) and TRBJ2-5; TRBD1 agrees at 8 bases. Trimming at V came to 4 bases and at J to 4 bases, leaving 5 bases not matched to a gene. Germline V gives CDR1 LGHDT, CDR2 YNNKEL (reference sequence). This CDR3 has 14 amino acids.

The J gene is TRBJ1-5, the V gene TRBV27, with D unresolved. Trimming stripped 6 bases from V and 1 base from J, with 10 bases between. The CDR3 totals 14 residues. Germline loops: CDR1 MNHEY, CDR2 SMNVEV (reference sequence). CDR3 amino acids: CASSPGISNQPQHF. CDR3 DNA: TGTGCCAGCAGCCCCGGTATAAGCAATCAGCCCCAGCATTTT.

The CDR3 here is CASSLLGGSTEAFF. CDR3 sequence (DNA): TGTGCCAGCAGCTTATTGGGGGGGTCGACTGAAGCTTTCTTT. V and J are TRBV7-3 and TRBJ1-1, with a possible D match to TRBD1 (5 bases). The V gene's germline CDR1 is SGHTA and CDR2 FQGTGA. The CDR3 runs 14 residues. Between the trimmed V and J ends, which lost 2 bases and 5 bases, there was a span of 12 bases.

The V call is TRBV6-5, the J call TRBJ1-3; possibly TRBD1 for D (5 bases). Trimming removed 2 bases at V and 4 bases at J, with 15 bases between. The CDR3 consists of 16 residues. CDR1 and CDR2 (germline): MNHEY, SVGAGI. For the CDR3, the DNA is TGTGCCAGCAGTTACGACGGCCAGGGATCGGGAAACACCATATATTTT. It is translated as CASSYDGQGSGNTIYF.

The chain employs TRBV29-1 and TRBJ2-7; 8 bases line up with TRBD1. Germline V gives CDR1 SQVTM, CDR2 ANQGSEA. V lost 4 bases and J lost 5; bases outside the gene matches: 1. This CDR3 spans 11 amino acids. CDR3 DNA sequence: TGCAGCGTTGCAGGGGGCGACGAGCAGTACTTC. Translated: CSVAGGDEQYF.

V and J are TRBV18 and TRBJ2-2; 7 bases are shared with TRBD1. This CDR3 contains 15 residues. In germline, CDR1 is KGHSH, CDR2 LQKENI. With 2 bases clipped from V and 0 bases from J, the junction kept 0 bases outside the gene matches. The CDR3 reads CASSPGTANTGELFF. CDR3 nucleotides: TGTGCCAGCTCACCAGGGACAGCGAACACCGGGGAGCTGTTTTTT.

This clone was seen once. The chain recombines TRBV11-2 with TRBJ2-5; 11 bases are shared with TRBD1. The V segment lost 5 bases and the J segment 7 bases; nucleotides outside the gene matches: 3. The CDR3 sequence is 13 residues long. The germline V gene has CDR1 SGHAT and CDR2 FQNNGV. In DNA form, the CDR3 reads TGTGCCAGCAGCGGGACAGGGGGAGGGACCCAGTACTTC. This encodes CASSGTGGGTQYF.

The chain uses TRBV9 and TRBJ2-3; D is undetermined. V shed 2 bases and J shed 1 base, with 8 bases lying between them. The CDR3 consists of 14 residues. Germline lookup yields CDR1 SGDLS and CDR2 YYNGEE. CDR3 protein: CASSVRSGTDTQYF. CDR3 nucleotides: TGTGCCAGCAGCGTTAGGAGTGGCACAGATACGCAGTATTTT.